The T cell receptor beta chain described here comes from a study of cytomegalovirus exposure and HLA in healthy donors. The study, taken as a whole, reports: In vitro data verified a few CMV-associated chains as specific for CMV antigens. Investigators reported fewer than 200 TCR beta chains as tied to cytomegalovirus.

Both 60 Vbeta primers and 13 Jbeta primers went into the PCR. Sequencing was performed with immunoSEQ multiplex PCR; in TCRdb, only in-frame clones are kept and a portion is missing. Among approximately 210,000 clones, about four fifths were seen once, and the ten largest hold more than 1.5%. In its sample, this clone was seen a few times. Its matching antigen is unknown. The sequenced material came from PBMCs. This clonotype was sampled from a man aged 18 to 30 in good health and CMV-seronegative.

CDR3 DNA: TGTGCCAGCAGCGCCAGATTCACCTCTGGGGCCAACGTCCTGACTTTC. This codes for CASSARFTSGANVLTF. V usage is TRBV11-3 and J usage is TRBJ2-6, with no clear D. Germline loops: CDR1 SGHNT, CDR2 YENEEA. CDR3 length equals 16 residues. The ends were cut back, 5 bases at V and 0 bases at J, with 11 bases in the middle.